This TCR beta chain stems from a study of PD-1 blockade in classical Hodgkin lymphoma. On the study more broadly: Treatment was intravenous nivolumab, 3 mg/kg every 2 weeks, until progression.

CDR1 and CDR2 (germline): SNHLY, FYNNEI. V was pared by 6 bases and J by 3 bases, with 15 bases between. This CDR3 is 15 amino acids long. Study-wide results and caveats: CD4+ TCR diversity climbed significantly by C4D1, unlike CD8+ TCR diversity. When set against healthy donors, newly diagnosed patients were reported to show lower baseline TCR diversity.

Each of the patients experienced relapse following autologous stem cell transplantation, and their brentuximab vedotin exposure differed. Profiled with immunoSEQ multiplex PCR; TCRdb holds only in-frame clones, not every one. The sample has 35,000 to 45,000 clones, approximately 70% seen once. Only a few counts were recorded for this clone. The antigen is unknown. The sequence came from a human donor with classical Hodgkin lymphoma. The chain carries TRBV2 and TRBJ2-1; tentatively, D is TRBD2 (6 bases). Here the sequenced sample was peripheral blood mononuclear cells (PBMCs), taken before the second cycle of nivolumab. CDR3 bases: TGTGCCAGCAGACTCGCCGGGGACTTCTACAATGAGCAGTTCTTC. This gives the protein CASRLAGDFYNEQFF.